Listed here are 31 T cell receptor beta chains from one sample, sequenced in a study of T cells in women clearing cervical HPV infection. Repertoires were generated with immunoSEQ multiplex PCR, while TCRdb's copy carries only in-frame clones and drops some. The sample data list over 45,000 clones. Sequenced material: blood buffy coat. The receptors derive from a woman between 18 and 70 years old with a cervical HPV16 infection that either progressed to CIN3+ or cleared (not recorded which).

As regards this clone: The read halts 3 residues ahead of the CDR3 end, with the missing end drawn from the germline J gene. The chain employs TRBV5-1 and TRBJ1-2; D is possibly TRBD1 (6 bases). The CDR3 is 12 amino acids. The germline CDR1 and CDR2 sequences are SGHRS and YFSETQ. The covered CDR3 bases are TGCGCCAGCAGCTTGGACAGGGACGCC. Protein product: CASSLDRDA. The CDR3, in full, reads CASSLDRDAYTF.

About this clone itself: The read ends 3 residues before the CDR3 terminus; that terminus is restored from the germline J gene. V usage is TRBV4-1 and J usage is TRBJ1-1, with D tentatively TRBD1 (6 bases). This CDR3 is built from 13 residues. V was trimmed by 1 base and J by 7 bases, leaving 10 bases between them. Per the germline V gene, CDR1 is MGHRA and CDR2 is YSYEKL. The CDR3 bases that were read are TGCGCCAGCAGCCAAGTAGGACAGTTTGAA. Encoded protein: CASSQVGQFE. The complete CDR3 protein is CASSQVGQFEAFF.

Worth noting for this clone: The DNA ends 3 residues before the CDR3 does, and the rest of the CDR3 is filled in from the germline J gene. The J gene is TRBJ2-4, the V gene TRBV7-3; D might be TRBD1 (8 bases). Germline V CDR1 and CDR2: SGHTA, FQGTGA. The V gene lost 6 bases and the J gene lost 2 bases, with 17 bases spanning the gap. This CDR3 has 16 residues. CDR3 sequence reads: CASSRNRGGTKNIQYF. The CDR3 bases that were read are TGTGCCAGCAGTCGGAACAGGGGGGGGACCAAAAACATT.

On this clone: Read data end 3 residues before the CDR3 end; the end is taken from the germline J gene. The rearrangement joins TRBV20-1 to TRBJ1-3; TRBD1 is a possible D gene (5 bases). This CDR3 is 15 amino acids long. V was pared by 0 bases and J by 0 bases, with 9 bases between. Per the germline V gene, CDR1 is DFQATT and CDR2 is SNEGSKA (reference sequence). The sequenced CDR3 bases are TGCAGTGCTAGAGACCCCGGACACTCTGGAAACACC. Translation: CSARDPGHSGNT. The full CDR3 protein is CSARDPGHSGNTIYF.

The CDR3 DNA, read in part, is TGTGCCAGCACCCAACAGGCAGGTGACTCCGAG. It encodes CASTQQAGDSE. The whole CDR3 region reads CASTQQAGDSEQYF. This chain joins TRBV7-2 and TRBJ2-7; D might be TRBD1 (5 bases). The sequence runs out 3 residues before the end of the CDR3; the remainder is reconstructed from the germline J gene. The CDR3 contains 14 residues. Germline CDR1 is SGHTA and CDR2 is FQGNSA. V lost 7 bases to trimming and J lost 6 bases, with 19 bases between them.

In regard to this clone: The read finishes 3 residues shy of the CDR3 end, and the germline J gene is used to complete it. The J gene is TRBJ2-7, the V gene TRBV7-9; D not resolved. V was pared by 2 bases and J by 4 bases, with 9 bases between. The length of the CDR3 is 13 residues. The V gene's germline CDR1 is SEHNR and CDR2 FQNEAQ (reference sequence). The CDR3 DNA, read in part, is TGTGCCAGCAGCTTACCTAACGGTTACGAG. It yields the protein CASSLPNGYE. In full, the CDR3 reads CASSLPNGYEQYF.

As concerns this clone: The read ends 3 residues shy of where the CDR3 ends; the end is completed using the germline J gene. The rearrangement joins TRBV15 to TRBJ1-5, with D tentatively TRBD1 (5 bases). Germline V gene data show CDR1 as LNHNV and CDR2 as YYDKDF (reference sequence). V gave up 0 bases and J gave up 6 bases, with 21 bases separating them. The CDR3 is 18 amino acids. The CDR3 region is CATSREDGVGEVRQPQHF. CDR3 DNA (partial): TGTGCCACCAGCAGAGAGGACGGAGTAGGGGAGGTTCGTCAGCCC. Supplemented by reference TRBV15 and TRBJ1-5, the full variable domain reads DAMVIQNPRYQVTQFGKPVTLSCSQTLNHNVMYWYQQKSSQAPKLLFHYYDKDFNNEADTPDNFQSRRPNTSFCFLDIRSPGLGDTAMYLCATSREDGVGEVRQPQHFGDGTRLSIL.

As to this clone: The read is 3 residues too short to cover the CDR3 end, so that end is filled in from the germline J gene. The chain links TRBV19 to TRBJ1-1, with 7 positions matching TRBD1. Germline CDR1 reads LNHDA; CDR2 reads SQIVND (reference sequence). The CDR3 sequence is 18 residues long. Unmatched junction bases numbered 13, after V lost 3 bases and J lost 0 bases. CDR3 sequence: CASSMSLRQGEMNTEAFF. Partial CDR3 DNA: TGTGCCAGTAGTATGTCTCTTCGACAGGGCGAGATGAACACTGAA. Full variable domain (outside the CDR3, taken from reference TRBV19 and TRBJ1-1): DGGITQSPKYLFRKEGQNVTLSCEQNLNHDAMYWYRQDPGQGLRLIYYSQIVNDFQKGDIAEGYSVSREKKESFPLTVTSAQKNPTAFYLCASSMSLRQGEMNTEAFFGQGTRLTVV.

Points on this clone: The CDR3 end lies 3 residues beyond the end of the read and is filled in from the germline J gene. The chain is built from TRBV2 and TRBJ1-4; TRBD1 might be the D (5 bases). CDR3 length: 13 amino acids. Trimming took off 5 bases at V and 8 bases at J, with 12 bases between the two ends. Per germline, CDR1 SNHLY and CDR2 FYNNEI. The sequenced CDR3 bases are TGTGCCAGCAGTAAAAGCAGGGAGGAAAAA. Protein: CASSKSREEK. The entire CDR3 sequence reads CASSKSREEKLFF. Drawing the rest from reference TRBV2 and TRBJ1-4, the complete variable domain is EPEVTQTPSHQVTQMGQEVILRCVPISNHLYFYWYRQILGQKVEFLVSFYNNEISEKSEIFDDQFSVERPDGSNFTLKIRSTKLEDSAMYFCASSKSREEKLFFGSGTQLSVL.

With regard to this clone: From the germline J gene comes the end of the CDR3, since the read stops 3 residues before it. The rearrangement uses TRBV18 and TRBJ2-7, with a weak D call TRBD1 (6 bases). This CDR3 comprises 15 residues. CDR1 KGHSH and CDR2 LQKENI come from the germline V gene. The V end lost 1 base, the J end lost 3 bases, and 13 bases lay between the germline ends. This chain's CDR3 is CASSPLDSLDYEQYF. Partial CDR3 DNA: TGTGCCAGCTCACCACTGGACAGCCTAGACTACGAG.

A note on this clone: Read data end 3 residues before the CDR3 end; the end is taken from the germline J gene. The rearrangement links TRBV5-4 to TRBJ2-5, with a tentative D call TRBD2 (6 bases). V was shortened by 0 bases and J by 1 base, with 7 bases between the two germline ends. Germline loops: CDR1 SGHNT, CDR2 YYREEE (reference sequence). The length of the CDR3 is 14 residues. The CDR3 DNA, read in part, is TGTGCCAGCAGCTTGGGGGACTCCCAAGAGACC. Its protein is CASSLGDSQET. The CDR3, in full, reads CASSLGDSQETQYF.

The CDR3 region is CASSLKGGDYGYTF. The sequenced part of the CDR3 DNA is TGCGCCAGCAGCTTAAAAGGGGGTGACTATGGC. The gene calls are TRBV5-1 and TRBJ1-2, with a possible D match to TRBD1 (6 bases). The read ends 3 residues early relative to the CDR3; the germline J gene fills the gap. The CDR3 consists of 14 residues. V was trimmed by 2 bases and J by 3 bases, leaving 11 bases between them. Germline loops: CDR1 SGHRS, CDR2 YFSETQ.

Note on this clone: The read stops 3 residues short of the end of the CDR3; the missing end is completed from the germline J gene. The rearrangement links TRBV18 to TRBJ1-1; 7 nucleotides agree with TRBD1. The trim removed 4 bases at V and 6 bases at J, leaving 5 bases unmatched. Germline-derived CDR1 and CDR2 are KGHSH and LQKENI. The CDR3 spans 13 residues. CDR3 DNA (partial): TGTGCCAGCTCACTGAACAGGGGCTCTGAA. Protein sequence: CASSLNRGSE. The complete CDR3 protein is CASSLNRGSEAFF. Full variable domain (missing parts from reference TRBV18 and TRBJ1-1): NAGVMQNPRHLVRRRGQEARLRCSPMKGHSHVYWYRQLPEEGLKFMVYLQKENIIDESGMPKERFSAEFPKEGPSILRIQQVVRGDSAAYFCASSLNRGSEAFFGQGTRLTVV.

In the case of this clone: The observed sequence ends 3 residues before the CDR3 terminus, with the missing tail filled in from the germline J gene. J is TRBJ1-6 and V is TRBV19, with D possibly TRBD1 on 5 matching bases. The CDR3 covers 13 residues. The germline CDR1 and CDR2 sequences are LNHDA and SQIVND (reference sequence). The sequenced CDR3 bases are TGTGCCAGTAGTCCGCTAAAGGGGAGATCC. Amino acid sequence: CASSPLKGRS. The full CDR3 reads CASSPLKGRSLHF.

To note about this clone: The CDR3 is cut off 3 residues early in the read; its end comes from the germline J gene. J is TRBJ2-5 and V is TRBV5-4; 9 bases are a match to TRBD2. Unmatched junction bases numbered 6, after V lost 1 base and J lost 2 bases. Looked up from germline, CDR1 is SGHNT and CDR2 is YYREEE (reference sequence). This CDR3 is built from 16 residues. The covered CDR3 bases are TGTGCCAGCAGCTTGTGGGCTAGCGGGGCTCAAGAGACC. This codes for CASSLWASGAQET. The whole CDR3 sequence reads CASSLWASGAQETQYF.

Comment on this clone: The sequenced fragment ends 3 residues before the CDR3 boundary, so the rest is inferred from the germline J gene. The chain joins TRBV30 to TRBJ1-4, with unresolved D. Trimming removed 3 bases at V and 8 bases at J, with 10 bases between. CDR3 length equals 12 residues. Germline loops: CDR1 GTSNPN, CDR2 SVGIG (reference sequence). The sequenced part of the CDR3 DNA is TGTGCCTGGAGCGCGGAGGCAGAAAAA. This codes for CAWSAEAEK. In full, the CDR3 is CAWSAEAEKLFF.

The sequenced part of the CDR3 DNA is TGTGCCTGGAGTGGGGACAGGGGGCGAGGGGGC. Encoded protein: CAWSGDRGRGG. In full, the CDR3 reads CAWSGDRGRGGYTF. J is TRBJ1-2 and V is TRBV30; TRBD1 aligns across 12 bases. The read gets to within 3 residues of the CDR3 end, and the germline J gene fills in the rest. The CDR3 consists of 14 residues. Germline V lookup: CDR1 GTSNPN, CDR2 SVGIG (reference sequence).

With respect to this clone: The read stops 3 residues short of the end of the CDR3; the missing end is completed from the germline J gene. This sequence joins TRBV7-9 and TRBJ2-7, with no clear D. The V end lost 0 bases, the J end lost 0 bases, and 6 bases lay between the germline ends. The CDR3 is 14 residues long. In germline, CDR1 is SEHNR, CDR2 FQNEAQ (reference sequence). The CDR3 here is CASSLARSSYEQYF. The CDR3 bases that were read are TGTGCCAGCAGCTTAGCGCGGAGCTCCTACGAG.

In regard to this clone: Sequencing ends 3 residues short of the CDR3 end; the germline J gene provides the rest. This chain links TRBV28 with TRBJ2-5; 7 positions agree with TRBD2. Germline lookup yields CDR1 MDHEN and CDR2 SYDVKM. V dropped 3 bases and J dropped 2; count of bases not matched to a gene: 15. The CDR3 is 18 residues long. The DNA read from the CDR3 is TGTGCCAGCAGTTTCGGCCCTAGGAGCGGGGTATTACAAGAGACC. Translation gives CASSFGPRSGVLQET. The whole CDR3 protein is CASSFGPRSGVLQETQYF.

To note about this clone: The CDR3 end is not reached by the read, which stops 3 residues before it; the germline J gene fills it in. The J gene is TRBJ1-2, the V gene TRBV14; maybe TRBD1 (5 bases). Germline values: CDR1 SGHDN, CDR2 FVKESK. This CDR3 is built from 12 residues. The covered CDR3 bases are TGTGCCAGCAGCCAAGCAGGGCAGCGC. It translates to CASSQAGQR. The whole CDR3 is CASSQAGQRYTF.

A remark on this clone: The read terminates 3 residues ahead of where the CDR3 ends, so the germline J gene completes it. This chain uses TRBV20-1 with TRBJ2-1; D unclear. The CDR3 has 16 amino acids. The germline V gene encodes CDR1 DFQATT and CDR2 SNEGSKA (reference sequence). Trimming took 0 bases from V and 0 from J, leaving 12 bases between them. CDR3 amino acids: CSARDRAPGSYNEQFF. The CDR3 bases that were read are TGCAGTGCTAGAGATCGTGCCCCCGGCTCCTACAATGAG.

A note on this clone: The DNA ends 3 residues before the CDR3 does, and the rest of the CDR3 is filled in from the germline J gene. The chain couples TRBV2 to TRBJ2-3, with a weak D call TRBD2 (7 bases). Germline V gene sequence: CDR1 SNHLY, CDR2 FYNNEI. This CDR3 has 14 residues. Trimming removed 6 bases from V and 1 base from J, with 11 bases in between. CDR3 residues: CASRGGAGTDTQYF. CDR3 DNA, as far as it was read: TGTGCCAGCAGAGGGGGGGCAGGCACAGATACG.

On this clone: The read terminates 3 residues ahead of where the CDR3 ends, so the germline J gene completes it. This chain connects TRBV2 to TRBJ1-2; D may be TRBD1 (6 bases). CDR1 and CDR2 (germline): SNHLY, FYNNEI. CDR3 length: 14 amino acids. V was clipped by 6 bases and J by 6 bases, with 17 bases between them. The CDR3 DNA, read in part, is TGTGCCAGCAGAACCGGGACATCGGCACATGGC. It translates to CASRTGTSAHG. The entire CDR3 sequence reads CASRTGTSAHGYTF.

The covered CDR3 bases are TGCAGTGCTAGGGACCTAGCGGGTGACATAGATACG. It is translated as CSARDLAGDIDT. The full-length CDR3 reads as CSARDLAGDIDTQYF. V is TRBV20-1 and J is TRBJ2-3; 8 positions agree with TRBD2. With the read ending 3 residues before the CDR3 end, the germline J gene is used to fill in that end. J was trimmed by 5 bases and V by 3 bases; bases with no gene match: 10. The CDR3 is 15 residues long. CDR1 is DFQATT, CDR2 SNEGSKA, per germline (reference sequence).

Remarks on this clone: The read terminates 3 residues before the CDR3 end, so the remaining end is supplied by the germline J gene. The chain joins TRBV4-1 to TRBJ2-4, with TRBD2 identical over 13 bases. The CDR3 is 16 residues long. The germline CDR1 and CDR2 sequences are MGHRA and YSYEKL. CDR3 protein: CASSQAGLAGMGDQYF. CDR3 DNA, as far as it was read: TGCGCCAGCAGCCAAGCGGGACTAGCGGGAATGGGAGAT.

Of note for this clone: The read ends 3 residues early relative to the CDR3; the germline J gene fills the gap. The chain employs TRBV29-1 and TRBJ1-2; TRBD1 matches at 9 bases. CDR3 length: 12 amino acids. CDR1 is SQVTM and CDR2 is ANQGSEA in the germline V gene. V shed 6 bases and J 5 bases; nucleotides not matched to a gene: 4. CDR3 DNA, as far as it was read: TGCAGCGTCCCAGGGACAGGGTATGGC. Translated: CSVPGTGYG. The full CDR3 reads CSVPGTGYGYTF.

As to this clone: Read data end 3 residues before the CDR3 end; the end is taken from the germline J gene. The chain is built from TRBV7-2 and TRBJ1-3; D unresolved. The germline V and J ends were trimmed by 3 bases and 0 bases, with 6 bases remaining between them. The CDR3 totals 14 residues. Germline V gene data show CDR1 as SGHTA and CDR2 as FQGNSA. The CDR3 loop reads CASSFTGSGNTIYF. The CDR3 bases that were read are TGTGCCAGCAGCTTCACCGGCTCTGGAAACACC.

Of note for this clone: The read is 3 residues too short to cover the CDR3 end, so that end is filled in from the germline J gene. This chain links TRBV7-9 with TRBJ1-6; D gene ambiguous. The length of the CDR3 is 14 residues. V was clipped by 1 base and J by 6 bases, with 7 bases between them. Germline CDR1 SEHNR, CDR2 FQNEAQ (reference sequence). CDR3 DNA, as far as it was read: TGTGCCAGCAGCTTAGGTCAGGTTAATTCACCC. This encodes CASSLGQVNSP. The CDR3 in its entirety is CASSLGQVNSPLHF.

In regard to this clone: The observed sequence ends 3 residues before the CDR3 terminus, with the missing tail filled in from the germline J gene. This chain links TRBV7-2 with TRBJ1-5; no definite D call. This CDR3 has 13 amino acids. V was shortened by 5 bases and J by 5 bases, with 10 bases between the two germline ends. Germline lookup yields CDR1 SGHTA and CDR2 FQGNSA. CDR3 protein: CASSPQRDQPQHF. The CDR3 DNA, read in part, is TGTGCCAGCAGCCCCCAGAGGGATCAGCCC.

On this clone itself: The DNA ends 3 residues before the CDR3 does, and the rest of the CDR3 is filled in from the germline J gene. The chain couples TRBV11-2 to TRBJ2-7, with D unclear. This CDR3 contains 13 residues. Germline CDR1 reads SGHAT; CDR2 reads FQNNGV. The V end lost 5 bases, the J end lost 6 bases, and 14 bases lay between the germline ends. CDR3 sequence: CASSPLVRIEQYF. The sequenced CDR3 bases are TGTGCCAGCAGCCCCTTAGTGAGAATCGAG. Using reference TRBV11-2 and TRBJ2-7 for the parts outside the CDR3, the full variable domain is EAGVAQSPRYKIIEKRQSVAFWCNPISGHATLYWYQQILGQGPKLLIQFQNNGVVDDSQLPKDRFSAERLKGVDSTLKIQPAKLEDSAVYLCASSPLVRIEQYFGPGTRLTVT.

The covered CDR3 bases are TGTGCCAGCAGCTTAGGACAGGTCTATGGC. This gives the protein CASSLGQVYG. The whole CDR3 region reads CASSLGQVYGYTF. The chain carries TRBV11-2 and TRBJ1-2; D may be TRBD1 (6 bases). The DNA ends 3 residues before the CDR3 does, and the rest of the CDR3 is filled in from the germline J gene. Trimming took 1 base from V and 4 from J, leaving 7 bases between them. CDR1 and CDR2 (germline): SGHAT, FQNNGV. The CDR3 sequence is 13 residues long.